This TCR beta chain derives from a study of cytomegalovirus exposure and HLA in healthy donors. The primer mix had 60 Vbeta and 13 Jbeta primers. This table comes from immunoSEQ multiplex PCR, and its TCRdb copy is limited to in-frame clones, with some not included. The table lists about 140,000 clones, 82% of them singletons. CDR1 MNHEY and CDR2 SVGAGI come from the germline V gene. J gave up 4 bases and V 0 bases, and 4 bases lay outside the gene matches. The CDR3 covers 15 residues. This clonotype was sampled from a man aged 18 to 30 in good health and CMV-seropositive. The material sequenced was PBMCs. V gene TRBV6-5 combines with J gene TRBJ2-3; 7 bases fit TRBD2. CDR3 bases: TGTGCCAGCAGTTACTCTGCGGGAGCAGCAGATACGCAGTATTTT. Amino acids: CASSYSAGAADTQYF.